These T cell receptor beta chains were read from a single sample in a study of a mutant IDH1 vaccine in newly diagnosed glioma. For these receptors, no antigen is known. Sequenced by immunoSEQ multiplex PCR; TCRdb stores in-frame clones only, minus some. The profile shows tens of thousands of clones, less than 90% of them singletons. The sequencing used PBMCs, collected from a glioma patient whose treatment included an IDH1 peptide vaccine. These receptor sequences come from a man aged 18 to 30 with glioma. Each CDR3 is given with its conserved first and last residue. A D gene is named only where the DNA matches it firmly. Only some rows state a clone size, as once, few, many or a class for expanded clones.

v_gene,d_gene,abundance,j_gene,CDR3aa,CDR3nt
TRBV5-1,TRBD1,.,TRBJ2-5,CASSPPTGGASGETQYF,TGCGCCAGCAGCCCCCCGACAGGGGGCGCTTCCGGAGAGACCCAGTACTTC
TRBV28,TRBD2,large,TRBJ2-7,CASRSGTSASYEQYF,TGTGCCAGCAGGTCCGGGACTAGCGCTTCCTACGAGCAGTACTTC
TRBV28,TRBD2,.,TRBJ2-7,CASSQYTRALAGGPYEQYF,TGTGCCAGCAGTCAATACACAAGGGCACTAGCGGGAGGCCCCTACGAGCAGTACTTC
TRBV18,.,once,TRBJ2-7,CASSGSTGNYEQYF,TGTGCCAGCTCGGGGAGTACAGGGAACTACGAGCAGTACTTC
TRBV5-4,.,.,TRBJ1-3,CASSHRGSSGNTIYF,TGTGCCAGCAGCCACCGTGGGTCCTCTGGAAACACCATATATTTT
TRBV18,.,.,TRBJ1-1,CASSPMVGQNTEAFF,TGTGCCAGCTCACCGATGGTAGGCCAGAACACTGAAGCTTTCTTT
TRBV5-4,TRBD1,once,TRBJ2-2,CASSFTGGRTGELFF,TGTGCCAGCAGCTTCACAGGGGGCAGAACCGGGGAGCTGTTTTTT
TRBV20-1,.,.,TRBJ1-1,CSARSSRAAFF,TGCAGTGCTAGAAGCTCTAGGGCGGCTTTCTTT
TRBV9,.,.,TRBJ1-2,CASSHNAGGKSNYGYTF,TGTGCCAGCAGTCACAACGCTGGGGGGAAGAGTAACTATGGCTACACCTTC
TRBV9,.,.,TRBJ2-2,CASSVFSTRRPNTGELFF,TGTGCCAGCAGCGTATTTTCGACCCGCCGCCCAAACACCGGGGAGCTGTTTTTT
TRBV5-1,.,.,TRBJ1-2,CASSPDSNYGYTF,TGCGCCAGCAGCCCGGACAGTAACTATGGCTACACCTTC
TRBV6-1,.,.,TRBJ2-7,CASSEVPTADIYEQYF,TGTGCCAGCAGTGAAGTACCCACGGCGGACATCTACGAGCAGTACTTC
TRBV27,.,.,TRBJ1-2,CASSPIPRTGTLGGYTF,TGTGCCAGCAGTCCAATACCGAGAACAGGGACCCTTGGGGGCTACACCTTC
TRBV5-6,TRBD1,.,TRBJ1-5,CASSLGLRQGVQPQHF,TGTGCCAGCAGCCTGGGTCTAAGACAGGGTGTCCAGCCCCAGCATTTT
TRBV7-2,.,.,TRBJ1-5,CASSLQNSMYQPQHF,TGTGCCAGCAGCTTACAAAACAGTATGTATCAGCCCCAGCATTTT
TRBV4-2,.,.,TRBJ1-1,CASSQDEGVARSWEAFF,TGTGCCAGCAGCCAAGATGAGGGTGTCGCTAGATCGTGGGAGGCTTTCTTT
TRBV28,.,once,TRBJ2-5,CASSRGETQYF,TGTGCCAGCAGCCGTGGAGAGACCCAGTACTTC
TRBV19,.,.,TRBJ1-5,CASSIFWGLDQPQHF,TGTGCCAGTAGTATTTTTTGGGGGCTGGATCAGCCCCAGCATTTT
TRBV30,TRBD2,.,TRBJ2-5,CAWTHSSGALGETQYF,TGTGCCTGGACTCATTCTAGCGGGGCCTTGGGAGAGACCCAGTACTTC
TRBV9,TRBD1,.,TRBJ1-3,CASSPQGQGISGNTIYF,TGTGCCAGCAGCCCGCAGGGACAGGGGATCTCTGGAAACACCATATATTTT
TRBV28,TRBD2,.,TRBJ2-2,CASSLWGLAGGPGELFF,TGTGCCAGCAGTTTATGGGGACTAGCGGGAGGTCCCGGGGAGCTGTTTTTT
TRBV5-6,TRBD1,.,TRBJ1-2,CASSNDLWTGVSGYTF,TGTGCCAGCAGCAACGACCTATGGACAGGCGTGAGCGGCTACACCTTC
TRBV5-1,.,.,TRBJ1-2,CASSLYNTYGYTF,TGCGCCAGCAGCTTGTACAATACCTATGGCTACACCTTC
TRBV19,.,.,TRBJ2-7,CASSTAGGGSYEQYF,TGTGCCAGTAGTACCGCAGGGGGAGGATCCTACGAGCAGTACTTC
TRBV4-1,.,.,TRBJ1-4,CASSQVHEKLFF,TGCGCCAGCAGCCAAGTTCACGAAAAACTGTTTTTT
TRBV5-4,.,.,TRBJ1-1,CASSRPTGGTEAFF,TGTGCCAGCAGCCGTCCCACGGGTGGCACTGAAGCTTTCTTT
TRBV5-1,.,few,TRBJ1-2,CASSLAGAIGGYTF,TGCGCCAGCAGCTTAGCGGGGGCTATAGGTGGCTACACCTTC
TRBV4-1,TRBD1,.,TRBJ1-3,CASSQRDRASGNTIYF,TGCGCCAGCAGCCAGCGAGACAGGGCTTCTGGAAACACCATATATTTT
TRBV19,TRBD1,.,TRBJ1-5,CASSLDRGSVLSNQPQHF,TGTGCCAGTAGTCTAGACAGGGGATCGGTATTGAGCAATCAGCCCCAGCATTTT
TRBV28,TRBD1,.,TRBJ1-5,CASSSGQGNQPQHF,TGTGCCAGCAGTTCGGGACAGGGGAATCAGCCCCAGCATTTT
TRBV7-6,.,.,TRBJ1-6,CASSPDKGLLRDNSPLHF,TGTGCCAGCAGCCCGGACAAGGGGCTCCTCCGGGATAATTCACCCCTCCACTTT
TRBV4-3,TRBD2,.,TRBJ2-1,CASSHRLAVVSNEQFF,TGCGCCAGCAGCCACAGACTAGCGGTAGTTTCGAATGAGCAGTTCTTC
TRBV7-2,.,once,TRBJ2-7,CASSLAGAGPEQYF,TGTGCCAGCAGCTTAGCGGGAGCGGGTCCCGAGCAGTACTTC
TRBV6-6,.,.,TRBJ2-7,CASTLSRPYLAYEQYF,TGTGCCAGCACCCTTTCCCGACCTTATTTGGCCTACGAGCAGTACTTC
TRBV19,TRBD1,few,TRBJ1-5,CASRGQGGRGNQPQHF,TGTGCCAGTAGGGGACAGGGTGGTCGGGGCAATCAGCCCCAGCATTTT
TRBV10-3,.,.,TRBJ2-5,CAISDTQGRSPETQYF,TGTGCCATCAGTGATACGCAGGGGCGGTCTCCAGAGACCCAGTACTTC
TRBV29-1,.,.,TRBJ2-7,CSVVGQGTYEQYF,TGCAGCGTTGTGGGGCAGGGGACCTACGAGCAGTACTTC
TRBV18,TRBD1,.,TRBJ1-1,CASSPTGGNTEAFF,TGTGCCAGCTCACCAACAGGGGGAAACACTGAAGCTTTCTTT
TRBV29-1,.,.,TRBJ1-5,CSVRSGNSNQPQHF,TGCAGCGTTCGGTCAGGTAATAGCAATCAGCCCCAGCATTTT
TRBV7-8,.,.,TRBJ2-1,CASSLAGTEQFF,TGTGCCAGCAGCTTAGCGGGGACTGAGCAGTTCTTC
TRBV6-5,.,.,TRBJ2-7,CASSSFPGPWEQYF,TGTGCCAGCAGTTCCTTTCCCGGGCCGTGGGAGCAGTACTTC
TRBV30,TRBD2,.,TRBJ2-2,CAWTSGGRGTGELFF,TGTGCCTGGACTAGCGGGGGAAGGGGAACCGGGGAGCTGTTTTTT
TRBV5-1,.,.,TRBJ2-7,CASSFGPRYEQYF,TGCGCCAGCAGCTTCGGACCGAGATACGAGCAGTACTTC
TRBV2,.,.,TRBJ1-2,CATYSTGFIGYTF,TGTGCCACCTACTCAACGGGGTTTATTGGCTACACCTTC
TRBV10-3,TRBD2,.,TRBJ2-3,CAISASSSGGTDTQYF,TGTGCCATCAGTGCGTCCTCTAGCGGGGGCACAGATACGCAGTATTTT